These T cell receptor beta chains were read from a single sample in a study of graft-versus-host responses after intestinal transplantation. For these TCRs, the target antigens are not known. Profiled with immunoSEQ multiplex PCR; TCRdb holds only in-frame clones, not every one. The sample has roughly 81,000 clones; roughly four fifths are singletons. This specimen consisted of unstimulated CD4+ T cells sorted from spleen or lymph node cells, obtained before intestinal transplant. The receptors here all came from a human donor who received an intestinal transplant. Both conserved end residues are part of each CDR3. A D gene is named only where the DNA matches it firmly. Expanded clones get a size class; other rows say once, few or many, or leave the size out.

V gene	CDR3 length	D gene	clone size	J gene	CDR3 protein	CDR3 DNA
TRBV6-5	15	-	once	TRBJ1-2	CASSYSERAVEGYTF	TGTGCCAGCAGTTACTCGGAGAGGGCAGTGGAGGGCTACACCTTC
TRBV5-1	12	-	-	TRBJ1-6	CASSRQESPLHF	TGTGCCAGCAGCAGACAGGAATCACCCCTCCACTTT
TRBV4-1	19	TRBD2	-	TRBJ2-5	CASSQEWGLSGGLQETQYF	TGCGCCAGCAGCCAAGAGTGGGGTCTAAGCGGGGGTCTCCAAGAGACCCAGTACTTC
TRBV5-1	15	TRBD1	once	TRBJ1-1	CASSWGQGPNTEAFF	TGCGCCAGCAGCTGGGGACAGGGGCCGAACACTGAAGCTTTCTTT
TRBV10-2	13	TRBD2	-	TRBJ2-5	CASGQRGQETQYF	TGCGCCAGCGGCCAGCGGGGACAAGAGACCCAGTACTTC
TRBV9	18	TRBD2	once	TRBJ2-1	CASSAGLASGRAGNEQFF	TGTGCCAGCAGCGCCGGATTGGCCAGCGGGAGGGCCGGCAATGAGCAGTTCTTC
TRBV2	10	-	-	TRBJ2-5	CASGRESQYF	TGTGCCAGCGGCAGGGAATCCCAGTACTTC
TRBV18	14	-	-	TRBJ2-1	CASSPLGGYNEQFF	TGTGCCAGCTCACCTCTGGGAGGATACAATGAGCAGTTCTTC
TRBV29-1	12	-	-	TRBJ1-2	CSVEDRAQGYTF	TGCAGCGTTGAAGACAGGGCCCAAGGCTACACCTTC
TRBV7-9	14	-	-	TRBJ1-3	CASSLGGFRNTIYF	TGTGCCAGCAGCCTCGGGGGGTTCCGAAACACCATATATTTT
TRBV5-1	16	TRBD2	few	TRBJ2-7	CASSLGAGGLSYEQYF	TGCGCCAGCAGCTTGGGGGCGGGAGGCCTCTCCTACGAGCAGTACTTC
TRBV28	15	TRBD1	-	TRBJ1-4	CASNGGQGPNEKLFF	TGTGCCAGCAATGGAGGACAGGGTCCTAATGAAAAACTGTTTTTT
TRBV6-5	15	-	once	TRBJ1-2	CASSSHPVGGSRYTF	TGTGCCAGCAGCTCTCATCCCGTCGGGGGTTCTCGCTACACCTTC
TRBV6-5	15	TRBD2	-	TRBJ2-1	CASSKLAYGYNEQFF	TGTGCCAGCAGCAAACTAGCGTACGGCTACAATGAGCAGTTCTTC
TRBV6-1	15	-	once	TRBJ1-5	CASRQGTYSNQPQHF	TGTGCCAGCAGACAGGGTACTTATAGCAATCAGCCCCAGCATTTT
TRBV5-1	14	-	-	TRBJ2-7	CASSLIPQGDEQYF	TGCGCCAGCAGCTTAATCCCCCAAGGGGACGAGCAGTACTTC
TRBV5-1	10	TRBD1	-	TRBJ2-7	CATTRQGGYF	TGCGCCACCACCCGACAGGGGGGGTACTTC
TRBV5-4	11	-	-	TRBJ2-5	CASSPGETQYF	TGTGCCAGCAGCCCGGGAGAGACCCAGTACTTC
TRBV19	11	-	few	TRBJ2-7	CAPGAGYEQYF	TGTGCCCCAGGGGCGGGCTACGAGCAGTACTTC
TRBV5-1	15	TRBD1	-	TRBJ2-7	CASSFDGQGVYEQYF	TGCGCCAGCAGCTTTGACGGACAGGGGGTCTACGAGCAGTACTTC
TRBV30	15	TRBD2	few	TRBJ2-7	CAWSLGLAGIYEQYF	TGTGCCTGGAGTTTGGGACTAGCGGGGATCTACGAGCAGTACTTC
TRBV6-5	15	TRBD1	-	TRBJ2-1	CASSYWGQGGNEQFF	TGTGCCAGCAGTTACTGGGGACAGGGGGGAAATGAGCAGTTCTTC
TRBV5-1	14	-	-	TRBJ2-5	CASSFDRSQETQYF	TGCGCCAGCAGCTTCGACAGGAGCCAAGAGACCCAGTACTTC
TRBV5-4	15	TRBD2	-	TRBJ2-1	CASSLGLAGGMEQFF	TGTGCCAGCAGCTTGGGGCTAGCGGGGGGTATGGAGCAGTTCTTC
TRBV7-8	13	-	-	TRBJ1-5	CASSLERNQPQHF	TGTGCCAGCAGCTTAGAGAGAAATCAGCCCCAGCATTTT
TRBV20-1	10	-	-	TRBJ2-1	CSAQGNEQFF	TGCAGTGCGCAGGGCAATGAGCAGTTCTTC
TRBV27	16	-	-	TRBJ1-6	CARYSRIRSYNSPLHF	TGTGCCAGGTACAGTCGGATCCGCTCCTATAATTCACCCCTCCACTTT
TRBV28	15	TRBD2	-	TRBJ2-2	CASSLLAGRTGELFF	TGTGCCAGCAGTTTGCTAGCGGGGAGGACCGGGGAGCTGTTTTTT
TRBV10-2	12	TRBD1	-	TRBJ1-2	CASSDRGGGYTF	TGCGCCAGCTCGGACAGGGGCGGTGGCTACACCTTC
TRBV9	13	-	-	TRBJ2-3	CASSVATTDTQYF	TGTGCCAGCAGCGTAGCTACCACAGATACGCAGTATTTT
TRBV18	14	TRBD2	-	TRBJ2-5	CASSATSGQETQYF	TGTGCCAGCTCAGCTACTAGCGGCCAAGAGACCCAGTACTTC
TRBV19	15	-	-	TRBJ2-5	CASSIAWDWGETQYF	TGTGCCAGTAGTATAGCCTGGGACTGGGGGGAGACCCAGTACTTC
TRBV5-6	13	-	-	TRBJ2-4	CASSLGRENIQYF	TGTGCCAGCAGCTTGGGCCGGGAAAACATTCAGTACTTC
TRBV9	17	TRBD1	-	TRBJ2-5	CASSVGGQGALGETQYF	TGTGCCAGCAGCGTAGGCGGGCAGGGGGCGTTGGGAGAGACCCAGTACTTC
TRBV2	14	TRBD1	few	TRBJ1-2	CASSAQGAVGGYTF	TGTGCCAGCAGCGCCCAGGGGGCAGTTGGAGGCTACACCTTC
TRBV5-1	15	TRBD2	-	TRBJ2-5	CASSLSSGGQETQYF	TGCGCCAGCAGCTTGTCTAGCGGTGGCCAAGAGACCCAGTACTTC
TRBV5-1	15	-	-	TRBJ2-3	CASSTTAQNGDTQYF	TGCGCCAGCAGCACAACGGCCCAAAACGGGGATACGCAGTATTTT
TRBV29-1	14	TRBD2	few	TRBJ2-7	CSVGTSGIFYEQYF	TGCAGCGTGGGGACTAGCGGGATTTTCTACGAGCAGTACTTC
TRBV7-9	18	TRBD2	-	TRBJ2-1	CASSLGQGGTSGSDEQFF	TGTGCCAGCAGCTTAGGACAGGGGGGGACTAGCGGGAGCGATGAGCAGTTCTTC
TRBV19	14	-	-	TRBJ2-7	CASSEPGSSYEQYF	TGTGCCAGTAGTGAGCCAGGAAGCTCGTACGAGCAGTACTTC
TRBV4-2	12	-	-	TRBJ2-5	CASSQAQETQYF	TGTGCCAGCAGCCAGGCCCAAGAGACCCAGTACTTC
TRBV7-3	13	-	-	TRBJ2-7	CASSLNGGYEQYF	TGTGCCAGCAGCTTAAACGGGGGCTACGAGCAGTACTTC
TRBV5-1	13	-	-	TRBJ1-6	CASSVLPNSPLHF	TGCGCCAGCAGCGTACTACCAAATTCACCCCTCCACTTT
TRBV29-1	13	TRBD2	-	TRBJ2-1	CSVASGTSVEQFF	TGCAGCGTGGCGTCCGGGACTAGCGTTGAGCAGTTCTTC
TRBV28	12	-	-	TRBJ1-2	CASSLREYGYTF	TGTGCCAGCAGTTTACGGGAGTATGGCTACACCTTC